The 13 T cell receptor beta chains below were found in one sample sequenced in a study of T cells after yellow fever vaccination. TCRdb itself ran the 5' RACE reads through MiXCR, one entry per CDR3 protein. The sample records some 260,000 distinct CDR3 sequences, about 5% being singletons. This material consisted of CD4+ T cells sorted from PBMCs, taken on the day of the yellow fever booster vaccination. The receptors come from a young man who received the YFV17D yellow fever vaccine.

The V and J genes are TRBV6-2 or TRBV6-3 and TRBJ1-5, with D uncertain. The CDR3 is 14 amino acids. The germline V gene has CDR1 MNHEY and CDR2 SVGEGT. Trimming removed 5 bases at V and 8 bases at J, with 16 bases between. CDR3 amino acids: CASSPRQRREPQHF. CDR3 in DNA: TGTGCCAGCAGTCCCCGGCAGCGGCGGGAGCCCCAGCATTTT.

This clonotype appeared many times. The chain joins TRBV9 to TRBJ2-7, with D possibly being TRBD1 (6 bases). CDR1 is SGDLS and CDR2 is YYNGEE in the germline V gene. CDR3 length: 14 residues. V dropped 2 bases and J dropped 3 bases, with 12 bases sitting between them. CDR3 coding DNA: TGTGCCAGCAGCGTTCTCGGACAGAGCTACGAGCAGTACTTC. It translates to CASSVLGQSYEQYF.

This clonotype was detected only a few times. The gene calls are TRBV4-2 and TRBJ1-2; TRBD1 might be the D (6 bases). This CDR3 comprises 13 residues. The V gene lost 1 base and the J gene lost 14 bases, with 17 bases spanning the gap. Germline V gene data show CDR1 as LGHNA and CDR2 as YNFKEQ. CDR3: CASSQGRTAPGTF. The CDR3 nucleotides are TGTGCCAGCAGCCAAGGACGGACAGCCCCGGGGACCTTC.

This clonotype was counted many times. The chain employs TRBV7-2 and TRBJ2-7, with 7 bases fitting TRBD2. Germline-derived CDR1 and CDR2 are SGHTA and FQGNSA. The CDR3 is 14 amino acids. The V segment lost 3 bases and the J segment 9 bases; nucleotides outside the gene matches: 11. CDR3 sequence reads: CASSFPGGLGGQYV. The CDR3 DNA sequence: TGTGCCAGCAGCTTTCCGGGGGGATTGGGCGGGCAGTACGTC.

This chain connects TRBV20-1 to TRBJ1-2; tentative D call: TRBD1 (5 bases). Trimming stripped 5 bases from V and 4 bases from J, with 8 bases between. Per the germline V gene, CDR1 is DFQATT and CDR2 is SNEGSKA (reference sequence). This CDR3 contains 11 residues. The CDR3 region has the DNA TGCAGTGCTTCCGGGGCCTATGGCTACACCTTC. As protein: CSASGAYGYTF.

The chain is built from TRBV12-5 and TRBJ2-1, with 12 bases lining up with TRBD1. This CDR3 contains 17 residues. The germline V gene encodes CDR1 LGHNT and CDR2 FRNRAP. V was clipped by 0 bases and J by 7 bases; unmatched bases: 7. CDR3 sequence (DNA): TGTGCTAGTGGTTTGGTACCCCCGGGACAGGGGGCTAATGAGCAGTTCTTC. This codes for CASGLVPPGQGANEQFF.

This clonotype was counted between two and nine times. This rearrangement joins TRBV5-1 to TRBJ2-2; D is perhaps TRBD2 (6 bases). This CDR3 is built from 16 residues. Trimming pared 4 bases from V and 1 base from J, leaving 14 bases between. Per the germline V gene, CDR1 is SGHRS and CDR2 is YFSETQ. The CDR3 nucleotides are TGCGCCAGCAGCCTGACCGTAGCGGAGAACACCGGGGAGCTGTTTTTT. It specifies CASSLTVAENTGELFF. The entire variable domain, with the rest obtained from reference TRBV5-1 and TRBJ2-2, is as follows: KAGVTQTPRYLIKTRGQQVTLSCSPISGHRSVSWYQQTPGQGLQFLFEYFSETQRNKGNFPGRFSGRQFSNSRSEMNVSTLELGDSALYLCASSLTVAENTGELFFGEGSRLTVL.

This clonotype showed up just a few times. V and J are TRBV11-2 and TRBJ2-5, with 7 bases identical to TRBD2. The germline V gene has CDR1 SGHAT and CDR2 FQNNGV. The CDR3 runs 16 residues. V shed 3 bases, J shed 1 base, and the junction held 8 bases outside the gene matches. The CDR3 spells CASSFQGWGGQETQYF. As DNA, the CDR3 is TGTGCCAGCAGCTTCCAGGGCTGGGGGGGCCAAGAGACCCAGTACTTC.

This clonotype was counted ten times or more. The CDR3 DNA reads TGTGCCAGCAGCGTGACTGACGGGTCCTACGAGCAGTACTTC. Encoded protein: CASSVTDGSYEQYF. This chain uses TRBV6-2 or TRBV6-3 with TRBJ2-7; no clear D gene. V was trimmed by 6 bases and J by 1 base, leaving 13 bases between them. Germline values: CDR1 MNHEY, CDR2 SVGEGT. This CDR3 has 14 amino acids.

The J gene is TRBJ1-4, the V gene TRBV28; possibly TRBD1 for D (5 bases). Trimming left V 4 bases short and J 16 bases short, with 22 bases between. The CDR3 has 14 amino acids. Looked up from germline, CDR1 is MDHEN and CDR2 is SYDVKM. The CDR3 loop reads CASSYGGGMKKEFF. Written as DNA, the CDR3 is TGTGCCAGCAGTTATGGGGGGGGAATGAAAAAGGAGTTTTTT.

The CDR3 DNA reads as TGTGCCAGCAGCGCACCCTATAGCGGGAGCGGGGAGCTGTTTTTT. Translation: CASSAPYSGSGELFF. The genes are TRBV9 and TRBJ2-2, with 9 bases that match TRBD2. This CDR3 comprises 15 residues. V lost 3 bases and J lost 7; bases outside the gene matches: 7. CDR1 is SGDLS and CDR2 is YYNGEE in the germline V gene.

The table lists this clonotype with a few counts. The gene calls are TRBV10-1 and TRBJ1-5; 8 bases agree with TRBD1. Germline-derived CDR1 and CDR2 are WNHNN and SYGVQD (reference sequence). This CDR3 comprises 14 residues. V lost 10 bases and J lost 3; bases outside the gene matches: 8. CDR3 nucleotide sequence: TGCGCCACCCTGGGACAGGTTCACAATCAGCCCCAGCATTTT. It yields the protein CATLGQVHNQPQHF.

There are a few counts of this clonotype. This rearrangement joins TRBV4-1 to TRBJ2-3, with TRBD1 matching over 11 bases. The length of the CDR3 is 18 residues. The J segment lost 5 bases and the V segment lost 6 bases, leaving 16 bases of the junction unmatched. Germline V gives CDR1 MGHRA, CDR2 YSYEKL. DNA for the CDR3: TGCGCCAGCAGGCCCCTACTATCCGGGACAGGGGGACGAGATACGCAGTATTTT. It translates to CASRPLLSGTGGRDTQYF.